The TCR beta chain under discussion was sequenced for a study of blood T cell repertoires in COVID-19. For the study at large: The United States, Italy and Spain supplied acute and convalescent COVID-19 samples. T cells, B-cell-depleted T cells, or PBMCs provided the cDNA or gDNA that served as material.

The germline gives CDR1 ENHRY, CDR2 SYGVKD. The CDR3 loop spans 17 amino acids. V was trimmed by 0 bases and J by 4 bases, leaving 15 bases between them. In the authors' methods: Amplification with reference gene primers provided the estimates of nucleated cell counts. Clones were read by immunoSEQ multiplex PCR, and TCRdb kept only the in-frame ones, dropping some. V, J and clone size were drawn from that table, and D and trimming were deduced from the DNA. The sample lists tens of thousands of clones; 85% to 95% were seen once. This clone was detected once. The receptor's source is a human donor in a cohort sampled during active COVID-19. This chain connects TRBV10-3 to TRBJ2-2; maybe TRBD1 (5 bases). Sequencing was performed on peripheral blood. CDR3 sequence (DNA): TGTGCCATCAGTGAGTCGTGGCCAGGGAAGACCACCGGGGAGCTGTTTTTT. Translating it yields CAISESWPGKTTGELFF.